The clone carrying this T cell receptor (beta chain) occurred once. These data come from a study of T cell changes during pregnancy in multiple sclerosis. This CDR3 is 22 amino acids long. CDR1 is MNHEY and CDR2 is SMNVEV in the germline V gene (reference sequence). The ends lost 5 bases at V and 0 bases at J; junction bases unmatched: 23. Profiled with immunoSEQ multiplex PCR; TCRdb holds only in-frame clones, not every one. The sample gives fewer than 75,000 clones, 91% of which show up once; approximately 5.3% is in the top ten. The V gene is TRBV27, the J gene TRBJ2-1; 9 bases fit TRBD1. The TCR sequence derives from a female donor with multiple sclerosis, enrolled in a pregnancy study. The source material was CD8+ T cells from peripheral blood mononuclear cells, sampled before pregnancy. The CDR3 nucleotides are TGTGCCAGCAGTACTACAGGGGGCGACTTCTCGGGGGGCCGGAGCTCCTACAATGAGCAGTTCTTC. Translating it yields CASSTTGGDFSGGRSSYNEQFF.